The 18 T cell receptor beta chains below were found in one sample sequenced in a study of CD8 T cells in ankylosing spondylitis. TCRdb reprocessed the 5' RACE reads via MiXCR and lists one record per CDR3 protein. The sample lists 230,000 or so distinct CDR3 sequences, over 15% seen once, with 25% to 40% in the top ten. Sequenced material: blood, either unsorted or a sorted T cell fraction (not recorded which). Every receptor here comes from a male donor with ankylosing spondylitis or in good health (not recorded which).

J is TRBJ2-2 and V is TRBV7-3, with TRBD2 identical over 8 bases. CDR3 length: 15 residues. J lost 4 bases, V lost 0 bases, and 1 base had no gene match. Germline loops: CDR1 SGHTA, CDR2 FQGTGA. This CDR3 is CASSLTSGGTGELFF. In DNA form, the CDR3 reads TGTGCCAGCAGCTTAACCAGCGGGGGCACCGGGGAGCTGTTTTTT. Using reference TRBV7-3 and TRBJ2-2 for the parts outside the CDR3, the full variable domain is GAGVSQTPSNKVTEKGKYVELRCDPISGHTALYWYRQSLGQGPEFLIYFQGTGAADDSGLPNDRFFAVRPEGSVSTLKIQRTERGDSAVYLCASSLTSGGTGELFFGEGSRLTVL.

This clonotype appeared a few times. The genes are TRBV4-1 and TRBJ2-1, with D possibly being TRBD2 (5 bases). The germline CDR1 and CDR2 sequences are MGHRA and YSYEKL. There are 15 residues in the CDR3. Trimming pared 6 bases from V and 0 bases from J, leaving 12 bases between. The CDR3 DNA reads TGCGCCAGCAGTTTAATAGCGCTCTCCTACAATGAGCAGTTCTTC. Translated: CASSLIALSYNEQFF.

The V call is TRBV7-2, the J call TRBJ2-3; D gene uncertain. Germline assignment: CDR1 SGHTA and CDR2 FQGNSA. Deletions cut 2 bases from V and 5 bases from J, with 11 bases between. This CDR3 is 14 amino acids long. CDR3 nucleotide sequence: TGTGCCAGCAGCTTATATATCCTAGGAGATACGCAGTATTTT. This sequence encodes CASSLYILGDTQYF.

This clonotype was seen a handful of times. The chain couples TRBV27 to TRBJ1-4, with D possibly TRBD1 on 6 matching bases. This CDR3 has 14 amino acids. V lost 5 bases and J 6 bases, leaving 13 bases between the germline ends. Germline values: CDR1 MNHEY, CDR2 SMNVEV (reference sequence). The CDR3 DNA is TGTGCCAGCAGTCCCGGACAGTACTATGAAAAACTGTTTTTT. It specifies CASSPGQYYEKLFF.

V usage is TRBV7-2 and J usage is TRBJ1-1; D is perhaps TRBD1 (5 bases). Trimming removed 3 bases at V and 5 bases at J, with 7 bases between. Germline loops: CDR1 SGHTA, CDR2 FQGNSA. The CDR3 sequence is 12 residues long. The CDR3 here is CASSFGTTEAFF. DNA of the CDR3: TGTGCCAGCAGCTTCGGGACTACTGAAGCTTTCTTT.

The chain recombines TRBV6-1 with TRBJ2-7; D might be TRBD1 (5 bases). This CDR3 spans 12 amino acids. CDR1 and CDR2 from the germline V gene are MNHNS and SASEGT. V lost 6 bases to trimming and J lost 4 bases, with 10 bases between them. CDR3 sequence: CASRTAGYEQYF. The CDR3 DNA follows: TGTGCCAGCAGGACAGCCGGATACGAGCAGTACTTC.

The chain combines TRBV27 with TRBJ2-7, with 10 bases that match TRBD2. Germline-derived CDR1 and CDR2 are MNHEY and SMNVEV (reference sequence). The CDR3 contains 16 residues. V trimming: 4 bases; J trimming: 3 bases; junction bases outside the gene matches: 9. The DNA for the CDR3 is TGTGCCAGCAGTTCAGGTTCGGGACTAGCGTTCTACGAGCAGTACTTC. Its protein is CASSSGSGLAFYEQYF.

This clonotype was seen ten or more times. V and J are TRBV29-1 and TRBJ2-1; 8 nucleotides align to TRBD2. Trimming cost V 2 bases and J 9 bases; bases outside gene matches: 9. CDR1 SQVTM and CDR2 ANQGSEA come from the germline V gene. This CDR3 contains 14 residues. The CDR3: CSVELQTSETEQFF. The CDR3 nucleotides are TGCAGCGTTGAACTTCAGACTAGCGAAACTGAGCAGTTCTTC.

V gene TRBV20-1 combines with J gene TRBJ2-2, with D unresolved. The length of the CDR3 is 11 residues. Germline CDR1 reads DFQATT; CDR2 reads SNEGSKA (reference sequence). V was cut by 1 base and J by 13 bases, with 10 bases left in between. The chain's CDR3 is CSARGTGGLFF. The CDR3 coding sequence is TGCAGTGCTAGAGGGACCGGTGGGCTGTTTTTT.

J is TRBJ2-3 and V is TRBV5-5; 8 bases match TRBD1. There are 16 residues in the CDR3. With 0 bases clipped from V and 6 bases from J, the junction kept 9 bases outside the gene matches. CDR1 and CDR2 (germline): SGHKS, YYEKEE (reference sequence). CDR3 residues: CASSLALTGAVDTQYF. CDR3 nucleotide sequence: TGTGCCAGCAGCTTGGCCTTGACAGGGGCGGTGGATACGCAGTATTTT.

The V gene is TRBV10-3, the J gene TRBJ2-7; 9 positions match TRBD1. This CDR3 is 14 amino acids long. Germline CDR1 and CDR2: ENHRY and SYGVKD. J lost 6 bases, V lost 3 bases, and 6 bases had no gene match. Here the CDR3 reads CAISEGTGHREQYF. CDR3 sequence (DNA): TGTGCCATCAGTGAAGGGACAGGGCATCGCGAGCAGTACTTC.

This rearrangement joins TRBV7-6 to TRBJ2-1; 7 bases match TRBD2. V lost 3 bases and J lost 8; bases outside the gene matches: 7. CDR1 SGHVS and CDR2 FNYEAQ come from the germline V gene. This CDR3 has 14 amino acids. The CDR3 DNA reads TGTGCCAGCAGCTTGTGGGGCGGGAGCGATGAGCAGTTCTTC. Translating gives CASSLWGGSDEQFF.

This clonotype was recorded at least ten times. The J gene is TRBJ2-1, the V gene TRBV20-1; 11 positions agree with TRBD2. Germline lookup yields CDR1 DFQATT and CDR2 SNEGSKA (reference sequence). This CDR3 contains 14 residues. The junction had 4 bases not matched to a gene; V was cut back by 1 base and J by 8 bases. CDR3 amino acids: CSARGLAGGHEQFF. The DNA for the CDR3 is TGCAGTGCTAGAGGGTTAGCGGGAGGGCATGAGCAGTTCTTC.

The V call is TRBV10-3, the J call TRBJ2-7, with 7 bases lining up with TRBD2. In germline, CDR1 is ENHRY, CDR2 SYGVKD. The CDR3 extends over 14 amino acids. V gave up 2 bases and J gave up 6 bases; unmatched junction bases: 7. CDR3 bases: TGTGCCATCAGTGAGGGAGCGGGGTCTCTCGAGCAGTACTTC. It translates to CAISEGAGSLEQYF.

The CDR3 sequence: CASAFSRETQYF. The CDR3 DNA is TGTGCCAGCGCTTTTAGCCGGGAGACCCAGTACTTC. The rearrangement links TRBV12-3 or TRBV12-4 to TRBJ2-5; no clear D. Trimming pared 8 bases from V and 5 bases from J, leaving 12 bases between. This CDR3 contains 12 residues.

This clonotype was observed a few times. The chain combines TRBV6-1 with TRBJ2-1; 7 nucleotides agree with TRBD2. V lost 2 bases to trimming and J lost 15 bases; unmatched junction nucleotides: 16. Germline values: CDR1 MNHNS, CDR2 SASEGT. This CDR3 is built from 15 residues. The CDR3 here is CASSESSGIVPPGFF. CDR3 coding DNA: TGTGCCAGCAGTGAATCAAGCGGGATTGTCCCACCGGGGTTCTTC.

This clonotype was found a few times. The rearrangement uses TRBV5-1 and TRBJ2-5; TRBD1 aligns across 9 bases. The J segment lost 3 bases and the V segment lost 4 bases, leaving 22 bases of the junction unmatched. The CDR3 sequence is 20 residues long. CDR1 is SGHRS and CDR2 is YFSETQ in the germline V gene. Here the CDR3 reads CASSITKGQGLTSPKETQYF. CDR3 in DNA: TGCGCCAGCAGCATTACTAAGGGACAGGGCCTGACTAGCCCGAAAGAGACCCAGTACTTC.

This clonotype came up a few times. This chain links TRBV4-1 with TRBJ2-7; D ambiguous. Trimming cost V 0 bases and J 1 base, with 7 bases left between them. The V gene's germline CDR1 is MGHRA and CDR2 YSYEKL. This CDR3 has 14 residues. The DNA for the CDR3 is TGCGCCAGCAGCCAAGACCAGGAATCCTACGAGCAGTACTTC. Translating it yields CASSQDQESYEQYF.